The sequence of this TCR beta chain was determined in a study of PD-L1 blockade in urothelial cancer. Time point described: peripheral blood 6 weeks after treatment start. Study outcomes and limitations: Prediction of better survival came from below-median pretreatment blood TCR clonality.

The CDR3 has 14 residues. Germline values: CDR1 LNHDA, CDR2 SQIVND (reference sequence). The V and J ends lost 6 bases and 0 bases respectively, with 9 bases between them. The assay was immunoSEQ multiplex PCR, and TCRdb's table has in-frame clones only and misses some. The table records under 50,000 clones, 70% to 90% of them present only once. As regards this clone: Antigen unknown.

This chain connects TRBV19 to TRBJ1-5; TRBD1 might be the D (6 bases). Source: PBMCs, taken around atezolizumab (anti-PD-L1) treatment. The sequence was collected from a man aged 55-75 years with urothelial cancer. The CDR3 reads CASRGAASNQPQHF. DNA of the CDR3: TGTGCCAGTAGGGGGGCAGCTAGCAATCAGCCCCAGCATTTT.